This T cell receptor beta chain was identified during a study of T cell repertoires in cytomegalovirus infection. For the study at large: Matching HLA type, along with CMV infection, was indicated by public TCR beta signatures. Study findings and constraints: HLA-C-restricted CMV-specific TCR beta clonotypes were dominant in the ex vivo response.

This clonotype appeared a few times. Its antigen is unknown. The CDR3 spans 16 residues. The germline CDR1 and CDR2 sequences are MGHRA and YSYEKL. Trimming removed 3 bases from V and 6 bases from J; junction bases left unmatched: 9. Via MiXCR, TCRdb re-called the reads, giving one row per CDR3 protein. Of about 600,000 distinct CDR3 sequences in the sample, 24% were seen once. This rearrangement joins TRBV4-1 to TRBJ2-2, with TRBD2 matching 8 bases. This receptor was identified in a human donor in good health (CMV status not recorded). Some clones in this sample may be carry-over from other donors' samples. The sequencing input was CD8+ T cells from PBMCs. CDR3 sequence: CASSQLAGLIAGELFF. The DNA for the CDR3 is TGCGCCAGCAGCCAGTTAGCGGGGTTAATCGCCGGGGAGCTGTTTTTT.